This passage covers 14 T cell receptor beta chains from one sample sequenced in a study of shared clonotypes between healthy human individuals. Using immunoSEQ multiplex PCR, the repertoire was profiled, and TCRdb retains in-frame clones only, with some absent. This sample yields about 2.3 million clones, of which less than 95% are seen a single time; 0.37% belongs to the top ten. The sequenced material came from naive CD4+ T cells from PBMCs. Subset in this sample: CD45RA+ positively selected. The receptor source for this set is a man aged 18 to 29 in good health. Some clones in this sample may be carry-over from other donors' samples.

V usage is TRBV28 and J usage is TRBJ2-7; 7 nucleotides match TRBD2. Trimming at V came to 10 bases and at J to 5 bases, leaving 11 bases not matched to a gene. CDR1 and CDR2 from the germline V gene are MDHEN and SYDVKM. This CDR3 region has 13 residues. The CDR3 nucleotides are TGTGCCATCTCGGGGGGTTTTCAAAACGAGCAGTACTTC. Translation: CAISGGFQNEQYF.

The chain combines TRBV28 with TRBJ1-5, with D perhaps TRBD1 (5 bases). The CDR3 spans 16 residues. V was clipped by 6 bases and J by 3 bases, with 18 bases between them. Germline CDR1 is MDHEN and CDR2 is SYDVKM. CDR3 nucleotides: TGTGCCAGCAGCCTGGCTGGTAGGGGCCTCAATCAGCCCCAGCATTTT. The encoded protein is CASSLAGRGLNQPQHF. Looking up the rest from reference TRBV28 and TRBJ1-5 gives the full variable domain: DVKVTQSSRYLVKRTGEKVFLECVQDMDHENMFWYRQDPGLGLRLIYFSYDVKMKEKGDIPEGYSVSREKKERFSLILESASTNQTSMYLCASSLAGRGLNQPQHFGDGTRLSIL.

The DNA of the CDR3 is TGTGCCAGCAGCTTAAACTCCCTCGGGGAGCTGTTTTTT. Protein sequence: CASSLNSLGELFF. The chain combines TRBV7-2 with TRBJ2-2; D is unresolved. The CDR3 length is 13 residues. V lost 2 bases, J lost 7 bases, and 8 bases lay in between. The germline V gene encodes CDR1 SGHTA and CDR2 FQGNSA.

The chain couples TRBV5-1 to TRBJ1-1, with 10 bases aligning to TRBD1. J was trimmed by 11 bases and V by 4 bases; bases with no gene match: 5. CDR3 length: 12 residues. The germline V gene has CDR1 SGHRS and CDR2 YFSETQ. In DNA, the CDR3 is TGCGCCAGCAGCCCTGGACAGGGGGATGCTTTCTTT. Its translation: CASSPGQGDAFF.

The V and J genes are TRBV5-1 and TRBJ2-2; 7 nucleotides match TRBD2. CDR1 and CDR2 from the germline V gene are SGHRS and YFSETQ. There are 16 residues in the CDR3. V lost 0 bases to trimming and J lost 7 bases; unmatched junction nucleotides: 9. The CDR3 nucleotides are TGCGCCAGCAGCTTGGTGTCGGGAGGCCGGGACGGGGAGCTGTTTTTT. As protein: CASSLVSGGRDGELFF.

The V and J genes are TRBV7-3 and TRBJ2-1; D may match TRBD1 or TRBD2 (5 bases each). This CDR3 region has 15 residues. The V gene lost 2 bases and the J gene lost 2 bases, with 10 bases spanning the gap. In germline, CDR1 is SGHTA, CDR2 FQGTGA. The CDR3 spells CASSLWDGPYNEQFF. CDR3 sequence (DNA): TGTGCCAGCAGCTTATGGGACGGGCCCTACAATGAGCAGTTCTTC.

The chain recombines TRBV5-4 with TRBJ2-3; possibly TRBD1 or TRBD2 for D (5 bases each). Germline CDR1 SGHNT, CDR2 YYREEE (reference sequence). The CDR3 covers 13 residues. With 10 bases removed from V and 6 bases from J, the gap between germline ends came to 18 bases. Here the CDR3 DNA reads TGTGCCCAGTCAGTAAGGGGCGGGGATACGCAGTATTTT. Its protein is CAQSVRGGDTQYF.

The gene calls are TRBV5-1 and TRBJ2-7; 8 nucleotides align to TRBD1. V dropped 4 bases and J dropped 2; count of bases not matched to a gene: 2. Germline V gene lookup returns CDR1 SGHRS and CDR2 YFSETQ. This CDR3 is 13 amino acids long. The CDR3 nucleotides read TGCGCCAGCAGCAGGACAGGGACCTACGAGCAGTACTTC. The encoded protein is CASSRTGTYEQYF. The full variable domain, completed using reference TRBV5-1 and TRBJ2-7, is KAGVTQTPRYLIKTRGQQVTLSCSPISGHRSVSWYQQTPGQGLQFLFEYFSETQRNKGNFPGRFSGRQFSNSRSEMNVSTLELGDSALYLCASSRTGTYEQYFGPGTRLTVT.

V and J are TRBV14 and TRBJ2-3, with 12 bases identical to TRBD2. With 3 bases clipped from V and 6 bases from J, the junction kept 10 bases outside the gene matches. The CDR3 spans 17 residues. CDR1 is SGHDN and CDR2 is FVKESK in the germline V gene. The CDR3 DNA reads TGTGCCAGCAGCCAGTCTCCTAGCGGGAGGGCCAGGGATACGCAGTATTTT. It translates to CASSQSPSGRARDTQYF.

In DNA form, the CDR3 reads TGTGCCAGCAGCTTGGCCAAGACCCAGTACTTC. It translates to CASSLAKTQYF. The chain is built from TRBV5-6 and TRBJ2-5; D is ambiguous. V was trimmed by 0 bases and J by 6 bases, leaving 3 bases between them. The CDR3 runs to 11 residues. The V gene's germline CDR1 is SGHDT and CDR2 YYEEEE.

This clone appeared a few times. At the DNA level, this CDR3 is encoded by other sequences in the same sample as well. This rearrangement joins TRBV9 to TRBJ1-3; D unclear. This CDR3 is built from 13 residues. Looked up from germline, CDR1 is SGDLS and CDR2 is YYNGEE. With 0 bases removed from V and 4 bases from J, the gap between germline ends came to 5 bases. For the CDR3, the DNA is TGTGCCAGCAGCGTAGGGTCCGGAAACACCATATATTTT. Its translation: CASSVGSGNTIYF.

This chain uses TRBV18 with TRBJ1-2; TRBD1 agrees at 7 bases. The germline CDR1 and CDR2 sequences are KGHSH and LQKENI. Losses at the gene ends were 4 bases for V and 2 bases for J; bases not matched to a gene: 4. The CDR3 covers 14 residues. The CDR3 DNA reads TGTGCCAGCTCACTTGCGGACAGGAACTATGGCTACACCTTC. Translating gives CASSLADRNYGYTF.

This clone turned up a few times. The V gene is TRBV19, the J gene TRBJ1-5, with D unresolved. With 7 bases removed from V and 6 bases from J, the gap between germline ends came to 10 bases. The CDR3 has 12 residues. Germline lookup yields CDR1 LNHDA and CDR2 SQIVND (reference sequence). CDR3 in amino acids: CASIPWGQPQHF. The CDR3 nucleotides read TGTGCCAGTATCCCTTGGGGTCAGCCCCAGCATTTT.

The chain uses TRBV19 and TRBJ2-1, with TRBD1 matching 7 bases. This CDR3 has 15 residues. The V and J ends lost 8 bases and 5 bases, in that order; junction bases with no gene match: 12. Germline V gene lookup returns CDR1 LNHDA and CDR2 SQIVND (reference sequence). The CDR3 region is CASSTPGTVNNEQFF. The CDR3 region has the DNA TGTGCCAGTTCTACCCCCGGGACAGTAAACAATGAGCAGTTCTTC.